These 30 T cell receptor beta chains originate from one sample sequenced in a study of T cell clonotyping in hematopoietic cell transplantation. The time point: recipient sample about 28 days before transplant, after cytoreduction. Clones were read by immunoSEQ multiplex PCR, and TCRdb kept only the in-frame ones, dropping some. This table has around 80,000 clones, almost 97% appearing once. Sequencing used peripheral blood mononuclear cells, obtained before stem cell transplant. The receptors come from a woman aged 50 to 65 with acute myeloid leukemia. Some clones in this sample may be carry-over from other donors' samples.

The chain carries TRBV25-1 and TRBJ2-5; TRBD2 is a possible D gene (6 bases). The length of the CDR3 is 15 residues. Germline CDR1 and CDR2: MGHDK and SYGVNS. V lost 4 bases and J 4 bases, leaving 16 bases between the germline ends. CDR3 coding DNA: TGTGCCAGCAGTGCCCGTTTGCGGGGTGGAGAGACCCAGTACTTC. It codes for CASSARLRGGETQYF. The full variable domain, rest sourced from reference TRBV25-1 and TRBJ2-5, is EADIYQTPRYLVIGTGKKITLECSQTMGHDKMYWYQQDPGMELHLIHYSYGVNSTEKGDLSSESTVSRIRTEHFPLTLESARPSHTSQYLCASSARLRGGETQYFGPGTRLLVL.

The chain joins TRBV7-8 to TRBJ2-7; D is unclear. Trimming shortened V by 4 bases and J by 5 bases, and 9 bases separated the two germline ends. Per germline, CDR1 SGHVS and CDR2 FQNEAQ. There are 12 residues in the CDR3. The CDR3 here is CASSSSIDEQYF. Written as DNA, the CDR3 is TGTGCCAGCAGCTCCTCAATTGACGAGCAGTACTTC.

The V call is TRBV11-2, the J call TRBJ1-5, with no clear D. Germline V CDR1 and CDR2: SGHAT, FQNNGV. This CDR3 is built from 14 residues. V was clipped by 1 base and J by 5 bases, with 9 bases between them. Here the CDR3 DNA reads TGTGCCAGCAGCTTAGGGCCAGATGATCAGCCCCAGCATTTT. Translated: CASSLGPDDQPQHF.

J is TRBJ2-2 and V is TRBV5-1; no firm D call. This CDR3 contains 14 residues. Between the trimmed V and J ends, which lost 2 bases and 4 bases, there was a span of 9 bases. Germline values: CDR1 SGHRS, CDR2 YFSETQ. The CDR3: CASSLADATGELFF. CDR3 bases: TGCGCCAGCAGCTTAGCCGACGCCACCGGGGAGCTGTTTTTT. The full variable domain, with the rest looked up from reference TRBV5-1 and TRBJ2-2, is KAGVTQTPRYLIKTRGQQVTLSCSPISGHRSVSWYQQTPGQGLQFLFEYFSETQRNKGNFPGRFSGRQFSNSRSEMNVSTLELGDSALYLCASSLADATGELFFGEGSRLTVL.

The CDR3 protein is CASSSSPDSPNYGYTF. The CDR3 nucleotides are TGCGCCAGCAGCTCTTCACCCGACAGTCCTAACTATGGCTACACCTTC. The J gene is TRBJ1-2, the V gene TRBV5-1; a possible D gene is TRBD1 (5 bases). The germline V gene has CDR1 SGHRS and CDR2 YFSETQ. With 3 bases removed from V and 0 bases from J, the gap between germline ends came to 15 bases. This CDR3 is 16 amino acids long.

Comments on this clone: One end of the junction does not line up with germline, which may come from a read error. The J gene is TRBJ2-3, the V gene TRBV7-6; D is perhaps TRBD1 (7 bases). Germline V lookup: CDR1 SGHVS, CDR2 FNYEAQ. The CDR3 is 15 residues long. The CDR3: CASSVAGGNTDTQYF. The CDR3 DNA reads TGTGCCAGCAGCGTAGCAGGGGGGAACACAGATACGCAGTATTTT. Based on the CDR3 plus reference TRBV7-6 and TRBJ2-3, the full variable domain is GAGVSQSPRYKVTKRGQDVALRCDPISGHVSLYWYRQALGQGPEFLTYFNYEAQQDKSGLPNDRFSAERPEGSISTLTIQRTEQRDSAMYRCASSVAGGNTDTQYFGPGTRLTVL.

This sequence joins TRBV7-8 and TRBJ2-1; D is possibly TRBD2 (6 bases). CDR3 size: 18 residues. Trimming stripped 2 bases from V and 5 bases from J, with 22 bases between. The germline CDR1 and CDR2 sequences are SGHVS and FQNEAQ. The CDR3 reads CASSLQFGRGPRHNEQFF. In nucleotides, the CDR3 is TGTGCCAGCAGCTTACAATTTGGGCGGGGCCCTCGCCACAATGAGCAGTTCTTC.

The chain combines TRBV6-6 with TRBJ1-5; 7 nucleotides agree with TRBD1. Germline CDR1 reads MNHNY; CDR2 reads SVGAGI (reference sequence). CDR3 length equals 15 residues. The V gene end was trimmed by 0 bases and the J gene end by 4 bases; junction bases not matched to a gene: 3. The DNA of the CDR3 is TGTGCCAGCAGTTACTCCGGGACAGAGAATCAGCCCCAGCATTTT. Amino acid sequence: CASSYSGTENQPQHF.

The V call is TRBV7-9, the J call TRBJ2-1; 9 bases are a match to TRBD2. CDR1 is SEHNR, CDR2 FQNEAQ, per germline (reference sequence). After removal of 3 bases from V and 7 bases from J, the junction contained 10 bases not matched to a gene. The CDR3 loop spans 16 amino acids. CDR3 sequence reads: CASSFSGTSSRNEQFF. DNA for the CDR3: TGTGCCAGCAGCTTTTCCGGGACTAGCTCGAGGAATGAGCAGTTCTTC.

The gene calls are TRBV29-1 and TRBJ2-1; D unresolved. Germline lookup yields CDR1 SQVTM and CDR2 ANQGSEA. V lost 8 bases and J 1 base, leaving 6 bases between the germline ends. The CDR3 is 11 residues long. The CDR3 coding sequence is TGCAGCTTCCGGTCCTACAATGAGCAGTTCTTC. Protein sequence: CSFRSYNEQFF.

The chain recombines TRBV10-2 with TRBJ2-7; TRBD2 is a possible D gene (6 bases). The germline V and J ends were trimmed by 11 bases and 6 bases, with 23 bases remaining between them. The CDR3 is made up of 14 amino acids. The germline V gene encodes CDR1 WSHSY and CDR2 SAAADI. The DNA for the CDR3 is TGCGCCTGTACCGGGACTTCCGCCGTTGGCGAGCAGTACTTC. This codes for CACTGTSAVGEQYF.

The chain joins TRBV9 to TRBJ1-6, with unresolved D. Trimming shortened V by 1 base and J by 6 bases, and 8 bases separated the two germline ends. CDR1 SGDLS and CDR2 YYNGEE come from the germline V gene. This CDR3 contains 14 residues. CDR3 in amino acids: CASSVLDGNSPLHF. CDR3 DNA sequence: TGTGCCAGCAGCGTATTGGATGGTAATTCACCCCTCCACTTT.

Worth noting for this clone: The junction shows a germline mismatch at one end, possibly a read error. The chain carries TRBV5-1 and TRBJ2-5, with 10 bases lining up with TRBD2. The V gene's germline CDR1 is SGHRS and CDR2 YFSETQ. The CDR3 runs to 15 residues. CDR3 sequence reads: CASRLAGGTEETQYF. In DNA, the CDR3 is TGCGCCAGCCGCTTAGCGGGGGGCACCGAAGAGACCCAGTACTTC.

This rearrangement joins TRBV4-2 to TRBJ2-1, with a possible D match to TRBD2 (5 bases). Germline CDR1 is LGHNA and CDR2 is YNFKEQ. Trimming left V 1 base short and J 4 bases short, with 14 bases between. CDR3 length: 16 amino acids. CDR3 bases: TGTGCCAGCAGCCAAGTTGTTTCGGACTCTTACAATGAGCAGTTCTTC. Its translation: CASSQVVSDSYNEQFF.

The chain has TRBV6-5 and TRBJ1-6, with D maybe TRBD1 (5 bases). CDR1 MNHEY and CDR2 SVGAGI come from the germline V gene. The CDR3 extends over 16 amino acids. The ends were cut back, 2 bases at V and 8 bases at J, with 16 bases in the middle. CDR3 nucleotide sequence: TGTGCCAGCAGTTACAACTGGTGGGGGAAGGATTCACCCCTCCACTTT. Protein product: CASSYNWWGKDSPLHF.

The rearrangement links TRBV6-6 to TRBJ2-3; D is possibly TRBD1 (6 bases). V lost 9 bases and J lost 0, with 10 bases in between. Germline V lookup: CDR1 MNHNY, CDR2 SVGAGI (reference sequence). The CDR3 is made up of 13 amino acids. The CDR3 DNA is TGTGCCAGTGGGGGCGGGAGCACAGATACGCAGTATTTT. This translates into CASGGGSTDTQYF.

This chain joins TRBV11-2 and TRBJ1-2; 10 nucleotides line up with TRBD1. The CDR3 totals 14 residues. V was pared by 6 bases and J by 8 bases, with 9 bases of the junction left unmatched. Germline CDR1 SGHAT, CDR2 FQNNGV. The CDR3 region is CASSLRQGAYGYTF. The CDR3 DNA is TGTGCCAGCAGTTTAAGACAGGGGGCGTACGGCTACACCTTC.

CDR3: CASSDATYNEQFF. The CDR3 nucleotides read TGCGCCAGCAGTGATGCTACGTACAATGAGCAGTTCTTC. V and J are TRBV10-1 and TRBJ2-1; the D is unclear. V shed 3 bases and J shed 4 bases, with 7 bases lying between them. This CDR3 is built from 13 residues. Germline V gene data show CDR1 as WNHNN and CDR2 as SYGVQD (reference sequence).

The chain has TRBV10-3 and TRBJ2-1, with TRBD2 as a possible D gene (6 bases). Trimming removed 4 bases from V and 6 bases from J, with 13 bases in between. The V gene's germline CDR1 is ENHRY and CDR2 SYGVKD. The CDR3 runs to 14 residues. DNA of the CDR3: TGTGCCATCAGTGCCTCTAATAGCGGCAATGAGCAGTTCTTC. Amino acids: CAISASNSGNEQFF.

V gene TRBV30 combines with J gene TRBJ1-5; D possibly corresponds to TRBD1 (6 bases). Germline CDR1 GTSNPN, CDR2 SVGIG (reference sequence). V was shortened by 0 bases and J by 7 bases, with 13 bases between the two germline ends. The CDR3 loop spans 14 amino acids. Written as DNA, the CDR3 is TGTGCCTGGAGTGTATTACAGGGCGAACAGCCCCAGCATTTT. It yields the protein CAWSVLQGEQPQHF. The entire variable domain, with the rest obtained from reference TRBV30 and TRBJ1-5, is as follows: SQTIHQWPATLVQPVGSPLSLECTVEGTSNPNLYWYRQAAGRGLQLLFYSVGIGQISSEVPQNLSASRPQDRQFILSSKKLLLSDSGFYLCAWSVLQGEQPQHFGDGTRLSIL.

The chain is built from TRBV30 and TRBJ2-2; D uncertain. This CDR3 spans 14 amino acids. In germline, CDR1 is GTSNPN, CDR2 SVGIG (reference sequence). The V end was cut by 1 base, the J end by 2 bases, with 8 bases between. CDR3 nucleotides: TGTGCCTGGAGTGGGTTTAGTAACACCGGGGAGCTGTTTTTT. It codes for CAWSGFSNTGELFF.

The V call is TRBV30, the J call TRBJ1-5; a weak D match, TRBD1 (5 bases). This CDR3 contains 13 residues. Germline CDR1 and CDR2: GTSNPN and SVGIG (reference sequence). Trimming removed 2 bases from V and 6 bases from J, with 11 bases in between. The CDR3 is CAWSSRVGQPQHF. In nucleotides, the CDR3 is TGTGCCTGGAGTTCCAGGGTGGGTCAGCCCCAGCATTTT.

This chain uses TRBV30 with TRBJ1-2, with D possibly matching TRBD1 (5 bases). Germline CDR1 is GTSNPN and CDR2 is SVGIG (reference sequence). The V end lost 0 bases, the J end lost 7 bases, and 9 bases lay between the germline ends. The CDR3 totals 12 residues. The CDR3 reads CAWSVGAPGYTF. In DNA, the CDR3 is TGTGCCTGGAGTGTTGGGGCTCCTGGCTACACCTTC.

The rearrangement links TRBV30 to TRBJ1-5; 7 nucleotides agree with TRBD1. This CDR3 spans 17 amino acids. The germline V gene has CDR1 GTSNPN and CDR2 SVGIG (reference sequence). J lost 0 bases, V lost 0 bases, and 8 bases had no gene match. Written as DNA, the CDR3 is TGTGCCTGGAGTGTCTCCAGGGGGGATTATAGCAATCAGCCCCAGCATTTT. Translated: CAWSVSRGDYSNQPQHF.

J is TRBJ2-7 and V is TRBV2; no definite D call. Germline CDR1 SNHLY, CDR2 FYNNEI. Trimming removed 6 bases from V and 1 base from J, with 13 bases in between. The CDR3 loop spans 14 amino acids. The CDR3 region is CASSPLDGSYEQYF. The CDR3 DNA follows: TGTGCCAGCAGCCCGCTAGACGGGTCCTACGAGCAGTACTTC. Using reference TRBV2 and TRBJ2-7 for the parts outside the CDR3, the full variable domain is EPEVTQTPSHQVTQMGQEVILRCVPISNHLYFYWYRQILGQKVEFLVSFYNNEISEKSEIFDDQFSVERPDGSNFTLKIRSTKLEDSAMYFCASSPLDGSYEQYFGPGTRLTVT.

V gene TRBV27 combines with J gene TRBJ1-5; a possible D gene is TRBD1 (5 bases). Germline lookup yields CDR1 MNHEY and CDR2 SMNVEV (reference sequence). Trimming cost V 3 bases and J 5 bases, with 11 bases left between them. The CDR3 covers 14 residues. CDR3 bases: TGTGCCAGCAGTTTGTTGGGAGGGGATCAGCCCCAGCATTTT. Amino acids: CASSLLGGDQPQHF.

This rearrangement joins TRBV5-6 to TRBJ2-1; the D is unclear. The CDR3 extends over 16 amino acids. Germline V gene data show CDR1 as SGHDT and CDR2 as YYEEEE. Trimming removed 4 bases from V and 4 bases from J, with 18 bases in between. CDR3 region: CASSNRPSDPYNEQFF. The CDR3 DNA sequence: TGTGCCAGCAGCAACCGACCCTCCGACCCGTACAATGAGCAGTTCTTC.

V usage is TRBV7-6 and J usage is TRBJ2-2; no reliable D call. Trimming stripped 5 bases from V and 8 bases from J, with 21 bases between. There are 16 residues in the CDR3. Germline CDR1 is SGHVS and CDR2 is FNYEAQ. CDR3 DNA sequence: TGTGCCAGCAGCCGATCATGGAGCAGGTCTTCTGGGGAGCTGTTTTTT. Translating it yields CASSRSWSRSSGELFF.

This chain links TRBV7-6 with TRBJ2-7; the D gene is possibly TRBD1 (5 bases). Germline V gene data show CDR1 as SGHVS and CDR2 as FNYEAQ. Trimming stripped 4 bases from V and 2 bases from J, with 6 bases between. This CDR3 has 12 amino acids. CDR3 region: CASSSDTYEQYF. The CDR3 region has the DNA TGTGCCAGCAGCTCGGACACCTACGAGCAGTACTTC.

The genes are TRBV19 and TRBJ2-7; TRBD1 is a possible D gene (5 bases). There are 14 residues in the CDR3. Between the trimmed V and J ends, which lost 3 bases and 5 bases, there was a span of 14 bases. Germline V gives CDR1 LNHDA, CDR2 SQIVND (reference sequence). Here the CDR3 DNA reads TGTGCCAGTAGTATTGGTCAGGGTATAGACGAGCAGTACTTC. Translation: CASSIGQGIDEQYF.